This TCR beta chain comes out of a study of T cell repertoires in cytomegalovirus infection. Study-wide background: Based on public TCR beta signatures, there were indications of CMV infection and of a matching HLA type. Study-level findings and limits: Cumulative frequency of public TCR beta families picked out carriers of CMV plus the relevant HLA.

TCRdb fed the reads into MiXCR, producing one record per CDR3 protein. Of 200,000 to 300,000 distinct CDR3 sequences in the sample, about 12% are singletons; the top ten hold 1.5% to 2%. Comment on this clonotype: Its antigen is as yet unknown.

Germline CDR1 is SQVTM and CDR2 is ANQGSEA. The ends were cut back, 5 bases at V and 8 bases at J, with 9 bases in the middle. The CDR3 is made up of 11 amino acids. Sequencing was done on a sample of PBMCs. The origin of this receptor is a human donor in good health (CMV status not recorded). Some clones in this sample may be carry-over from other donors' samples. The rearrangement joins TRBV29-1 to TRBJ1-4, with D tentatively TRBD1 (6 bases). DNA for the CDR3: TGCAGCGTTCGGACAGCCGAAAAACTGTTTTTT. Translation gives CSVRTAEKLFF.